The rows below give T cell receptor beta chains drawn from one sample of a study of CD8 T cells in Susac syndrome. MiXCR, applied by TCRdb to the immunoSEQ multiplex PCR reads, yields one record per CDR3 protein. The sample yields about 53,000 distinct CDR3 sequences, 85% to 95% seen once. Sequenced sample: CD8+ T cells from PBMCs. Receptor source: a human donor with Susac syndrome. Both conserved end residues are part of each CDR3. Fields, in order: D gene, clone size, V gene, J gene, CDR3 protein, CDR3 DNA. A D gene is named only where the DNA matches it firmly. Rows give clone size only sometimes, using once, few, many, or a class for an expanded clone.

>.|.|TRBV20-1|TRBJ1-1
CSVKGNTEAFF
TGCAGTGTGAAGGGGAACACTGAAGCTTTCTTT
>TRBD1|.|TRBV29-1|TRBJ1-1
CSGHRGSTEAFF
TGCAGCGGACACAGGGGTAGCACTGAAGCTTTCTTT
>.|.|TRBV16|TRBJ1-6
CASSRPEEGSPLHF
TGTGCCAGCAGCCGCCCTGAAGAGGGTTCACCCCTCCACTTT
>.|.|TRBV24-1|TRBJ2-3
CATSHLDTQYF
TGTGCCACCAGTCATCTGGATACGCAGTATTTT
>.|.|TRBV12-3/TRBV12-4|TRBJ2-2
CASKERTGELFF
TGTGCCAGCAAGGAACGAACCGGGGAGCTGTTTTTT
>TRBD2|.|TRBV12-3/TRBV12-4|TRBJ2-7
CASSPSGGRDEQYF
TGTGCCAGCAGTCCTAGCGGGGGTCGGGACGAGCAGTACTTC
>TRBD1|once|TRBV7-9|TRBJ1-4
CASSSTGPGREKLFF
TGTGCCAGCAGCTCGACAGGGCCGGGACGGGAAAAACTGTTTTTT
>.|.|TRBV30|TRBJ1-1
CAWSQEGTEAFF
TGTGCCTGGAGTCAGGAGGGCACTGAAGCTTTCTTT
>.|.|TRBV11-1|TRBJ2-7
CASSRRREQYF
TGTGCCAGCAGCAGACGCCGGGAGCAGTACTTC
>.|.|TRBV7-2|TRBJ2-1
CASSLEVSYNEQFF
TGTGCCAGCAGCTTAGAGGTTTCCTACAATGAGCAGTTCTTC
>TRBD1|.|TRBV29-1|TRBJ1-2
CSAGPRGQGGYTF
TGCAGCGCCGGACCCAGGGGGCAAGGTGGCTACACCTTC
>.|.|TRBV4-3|TRBJ2-1
CASSHNGQGAGDEQFF
TGCGCCAGCAGCCACAACGGGCAGGGTGCGGGTGATGAGCAGTTCTTC
>TRBD1|once|TRBV12-3/TRBV12-4|TRBJ2-7
CASSLKGQDSPYEQYF
TGTGCCAGCAGTTTGAAGGGACAGGACAGCCCCTACGAGCAGTACTTC
>TRBD2|.|TRBV7-3|TRBJ2-1
CASSQLAGEYNEQFF
TGTGCCAGCAGCCAACTAGCGGGGGAGTACAATGAGCAGTTCTTC
>TRBD1|.|TRBV7-9|TRBJ2-5
CASSFLDREETQYF
TGTGCCAGCAGTTTCTTGGACAGGGAAGAGACCCAGTACTTC
>.|.|TRBV30|TRBJ1-1
CAWSVGGRTEAFF
TGTGCCTGGAGTGTAGGGGGTCGGACTGAAGCTTTCTTT
>.|.|TRBV12-3/TRBV12-4|TRBJ1-2
CASSLPGSLTYGYTF
TGTGCCAGCAGTCTCCCGGGGAGTCTCACCTATGGCTACACCTTC
>.|.|TRBV9|TRBJ2-5
CASSSRLRETQYF
TGTGCCAGCAGCTCCCGGTTGCGAGAGACCCAGTACTTC
>.|.|TRBV9|TRBJ2-2
CASSSTSSGELFF
TGTGCCAGCAGCTCTACTAGCTCCGGGGAGCTGTTTTTT
>TRBD1|.|TRBV12-3/TRBV12-4|TRBJ1-5
CASSPDRAQPQHF
TGTGCCAGCAGCCCTGACAGGGCTCAGCCCCAGCATTTT
>.|.|TRBV19|TRBJ2-7
CASSIDSGRSYEQYF
TGTGCCAGTAGTATAGATTCAGGTCGCTCCTACGAGCAGTACTTC
>.|once|TRBV5-1|TRBJ1-1
CASSFNRATEAFF
TGCGCCAGCAGCTTTAACAGGGCCACTGAAGCTTTCTTT
>.|.|TRBV25-1|TRBJ2-5
CASGGAMGETQYF
TGTGCCAGCGGGGGGGCGATGGGAGAGACCCAGTACTTC
>.|.|TRBV4-1|TRBJ2-7
CASSPNSYEQYF
TGCGCCAGCAGCCCCAACTCCTACGAGCAGTACTTC
>TRBD2|.|TRBV9|TRBJ2-1
CASSVSLAGPNEQFF
TGTGCCAGCAGCGTAAGCCTAGCGGGACCAAATGAGCAGTTCTTC
>.|.|TRBV29-1|TRBJ2-2
CSVDSPNTGELFF
TGCAGCGTTGATTCTCCAAACACCGGGGAGCTGTTTTTT
>.|.|TRBV7-9|TRBJ2-7
CASSSPPGVEQYF
TGTGCCAGCAGCTCACCCCCCGGAGTCGAGCAGTACTTC
>.|.|TRBV9|TRBJ2-2
CASSVGATGELFF
TGTGCCAGCAGCGTAGGGGCCACCGGGGAGCTGTTTTTT
>.|.|TRBV13|TRBJ1-1
CASSLQGLGDTEAFF
TGTGCCAGCAGCCTCCAGGGGTTAGGCGACACTGAAGCTTTCTTT
>.|.|TRBV15|TRBJ1-2
CATSRLDSNGYTF
TGTGCCACCAGCAGACTAGACAGTAATGGCTACACCTTC
>.|once|TRBV12-3/TRBV12-4|TRBJ2-5
CASTNGGQETQYF
TGTGCCAGCACCAACGGCGGTCAAGAGACCCAGTACTTC
>.|.|TRBV15|TRBJ2-3
CATSRQWDTQYF
TGTGCCACCAGCAGACAGTGGGATACGCAGTATTTT
>TRBD1|.|TRBV29-1|TRBJ2-7
CSIRDSSYEQYF
TGCAGCATACGGGACAGCTCCTACGAGCAGTACTTC
>.|.|TRBV20-1|TRBJ2-6
CSAREPTGANVLTF
TGCAGTGCTAGAGAACCCACGGGGGCCAACGTCCTGACTTTC
>.|.|TRBV7-7|TRBJ2-7
CASSLKLLDEQYF
TGTGCCAGCAGCTTGAAACTGCTCGACGAGCAGTACTTC